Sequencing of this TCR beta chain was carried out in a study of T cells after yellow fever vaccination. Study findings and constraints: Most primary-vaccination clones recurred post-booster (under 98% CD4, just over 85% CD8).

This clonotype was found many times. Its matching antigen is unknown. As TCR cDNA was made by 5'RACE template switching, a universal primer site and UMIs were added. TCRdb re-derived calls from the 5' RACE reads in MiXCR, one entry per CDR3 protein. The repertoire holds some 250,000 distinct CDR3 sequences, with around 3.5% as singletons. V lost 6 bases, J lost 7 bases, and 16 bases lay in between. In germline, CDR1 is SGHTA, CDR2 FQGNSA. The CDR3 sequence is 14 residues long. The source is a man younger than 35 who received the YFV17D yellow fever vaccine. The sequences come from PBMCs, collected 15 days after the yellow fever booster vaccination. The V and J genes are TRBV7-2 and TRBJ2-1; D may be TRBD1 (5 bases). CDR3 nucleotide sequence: TGTGCCAGCAGTCCCCCCAGGGTTCGGAATGAGCAGTTCTTC. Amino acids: CASSPPRVRNEQFF.